These T cell receptor beta chains were read from a single sample in a study of T cell changes during pregnancy in multiple sclerosis. The protocol was immunoSEQ multiplex PCR, while the TCRdb copy is restricted to in-frame clones and leaves out a portion. The sample contains around 23,000 clones, 85% to 95% of which appear only once. This sample comprised CD8+ T cells from peripheral blood mononuclear cells, obtained in the third trimester of pregnancy. Source of these receptors: a female donor with multiple sclerosis, enrolled in a pregnancy study. Each CDR3 is given with its conserved first and last residue. A D gene is named only where the DNA matches it firmly. Where a row states a size, it is once, few, many or the class of an expanded clone; other rows omit it.

TRBV2	14	once	TRBJ1-6	.	TGTGCCAGCAGACCCGGGACTCAATATTCACCCCTCCACTTT	CASRPGTQYSPLHF
TRBV5-1	11	few	TRBJ1-1	.	TGCGCCAGCGGAAGGGGGACTGAAGCTTTCTTT	CASGRGTEAFF
TRBV15	16	.	TRBJ1-2	TRBD1	TGTGCCACCAGCAGAGATAAGGGGGCGAACCTCTATGGCTACACCTTC	CATSRDKGANLYGYTF
TRBV29-1	16	few	TRBJ2-1	TRBD2	TGCAGCGTTGAAGGGTTTTTAGCGGGAGGGTCGAATGAGCAGTTCTTC	CSVEGFLAGGSNEQFF
TRBV9	16	.	TRBJ2-1	.	TGTGCCAGCAGCCTCAGGTCCCAGGGGTTTGGCAATGAGCAGTTCTTC	CASSLRSQGFGNEQFF
TRBV27	15	.	TRBJ2-2	.	TGTGCCAGCAGCCTCGGGACACCTAACACCGGGGAGCTGTTTTTT	CASSLGTPNTGELFF
TRBV2	15	medium-sized	TRBJ1-1	.	TGTGCCAGCAGTGATCTCTTTCGGGGGAACACTGAAGCTTTCTTT	CASSDLFRGNTEAFF
TRBV7-2	14	.	TRBJ2-7	TRBD1	TGTGCCAGCAGCTTTAGGGACAGAATCTACGAGCAGTACTTC	CASSFRDRIYEQYF
TRBV7-2	18	.	TRBJ2-3	TRBD2	TGTGCCAGCAGCTCCCCCCCTTGGCGGGGGTCTCAACGAGATACGCAGTATTTT	CASSSPPWRGSQRDTQYF
TRBV6-1	15	.	TRBJ2-1	TRBD2	TGTGCCAGCAGCAAGGGACTAGCGGACTACAATGAGCAGTTCTTC	CASSKGLADYNEQFF
TRBV16	15	.	TRBJ1-2	.	TGTGCCAGCAGCCAATCATCTCTAGCTAACTATGGCTACACCTTC	CASSQSSLANYGYTF
TRBV27	20	.	TRBJ2-3	TRBD2	TGTGCCAGCAGTATACTACCTTTCTCCGGGACTAGCGGTTTCACAGATACGCAGTATTTT	CASSILPFSGTSGFTDTQYF
TRBV27	15	.	TRBJ2-1	TRBD2	TGTGCCAGCAGTTTAGGCGGGAGGGCCTACAATGAGCAGTTCTTC	CASSLGGRAYNEQFF
TRBV7-9	15	.	TRBJ1-1	.	TGTGCCAGCAGCCCCCCCCGCGGAATGAACACTGAAGCTTTCTTT	CASSPPRGMNTEAFF
TRBV4-1	15	once	TRBJ1-1	TRBD1	TGCGCCAGCAGACAGTCAGGGGGCGCGTTCACTGAAGCTTTCTTT	CASRQSGGAFTEAFF
TRBV7-6	14	.	TRBJ1-2	TRBD1	TGTGCCAGCAGCTCCCCGGACAGGGGCTATGGCTACACCTTC	CASSSPDRGYGYTF
TRBV27	13	.	TRBJ2-5	TRBD2	TGTGCCAGCAGGGGACTAGCGGTCGAGACCCAGTACTTC	CASRGLAVETQYF
TRBV4-3	16	.	TRBJ2-7	TRBD2	TGCGCCAGCAGCCAAGATCTAGCGGGGTTTTCCTACGAGCAGTACTTC	CASSQDLAGFSYEQYF
TRBV9	14	.	TRBJ1-2	TRBD1	TGTGCCAGCAGCGTAGGCCAGGGGGCCTATGGCTACACCTTC	CASSVGQGAYGYTF
TRBV13	19	.	TRBJ2-3	TRBD2	TGTGCCAGCAGGCCCCTAGCGGGGGCTTCCCAGGAGAGCACAGATACGCAGTATTTT	CASRPLAGASQESTDTQYF
TRBV7-2	14	once	TRBJ1-2	.	TGTGCCAGCAGCCCTCCCGGACAGAACTATGGCTACACCTTC	CASSPPGQNYGYTF
TRBV4-1	17	.	TRBJ2-1	TRBD2	TGCGCCAGCAGCCCTCTAGGTAGCGGGAGTATGTACAATGAGCAGTTCTTC	CASSPLGSGSMYNEQFF
TRBV28	14	.	TRBJ2-7	.	TGTGCCAGCAGGTCCGCGGGCAAACCCTACGAGCAGTACTTC	CASRSAGKPYEQYF
TRBV29-1	14	.	TRBJ2-1	TRBD1	TGCAGCGCCGGTCGGACAGGAGCTTACAATGAGCAGTTCTTC	CSAGRTGAYNEQFF
TRBV18	15	.	TRBJ2-1	.	TGTGCCAGCTCACTCGGTAGCGCGGTAGACAATGAGCAGTTCTTC	CASSLGSAVDNEQFF
TRBV6-5	15	.	TRBJ2-6	.	TGTGCCAGCAGTTACGGAGCGTCTGGGGCCAACGTCCTGACTTTC	CASSYGASGANVLTF
TRBV7-9	15	.	TRBJ2-4	.	TGTGCCAGCAGCGGACAGACGGACCATAAAAACATTCAGTACTTC	CASSGQTDHKNIQYF
TRBV28	15	.	TRBJ2-1	TRBD2	TGTGCCAGTAGTGAGCGGGAGGGCCCATATAATGAGCAGTTCTTC	CASSEREGPYNEQFF
TRBV7-9	16	.	TRBJ2-3	.	TGTGCCAGCAGCTTTTCCGGCAGGGCGAGCACAGATACGCAGTATTTT	CASSFSGRASTDTQYF
TRBV19	17	.	TRBJ2-6	.	TGTGCCAGTAGTATGGTGGACTCGCACACTGGGGCCAACGTCCTGACTTTC	CASSMVDSHTGANVLTF
TRBV27	16	.	TRBJ1-6	TRBD1	TGTGCCACCGGGACAGGGCTTCTCTCGGGGAATTCACCCCTCCACTTT	CATGTGLLSGNSPLHF
TRBV7-9	16	.	TRBJ2-2	.	TGTGCCAGCAGCGACCACAGGACCGCGAACACCGGGGAGCTGTTTTTT	CASSDHRTANTGELFF